Given below is one T cell receptor beta chain in context. The entry originates in a study of blood T cell repertoires in COVID-19. Study overall: Both acute and convalescent COVID-19 samples were obtained from the United States, Italy and Spain. PBMCs, B-cell-depleted T cells, or T cells provided the cDNA or gDNA that made up the material.

Authors' methods: It was from reference gene primer amplification that nucleated cell counts were estimated. TCRdb's copy holds only in-frame clones and misses some; the assay was immunoSEQ multiplex PCR. D and trimming were read from the DNA, whereas the V and J calls and clone size are those reported in that table. The sample lists 85,000 to 130,000 clones; 85% to 90% were seen once. This CDR3 has 14 residues. Per germline, CDR1 MGHRA and CDR2 YSYEKL. V was clipped by 8 bases and J by 0 bases, with 13 bases between them. The clonotype originates from a human donor in a cohort sampled during active COVID-19. The genes are TRBV4-1 and TRBJ2-5; D is uncertain. The sample comprised peripheral blood. In nucleotides, the CDR3 is TGCGCCAGCTCCCCGGCGGCTAACCAAGAGACCCAGTACTTC. It encodes CASSPAANQETQYF.